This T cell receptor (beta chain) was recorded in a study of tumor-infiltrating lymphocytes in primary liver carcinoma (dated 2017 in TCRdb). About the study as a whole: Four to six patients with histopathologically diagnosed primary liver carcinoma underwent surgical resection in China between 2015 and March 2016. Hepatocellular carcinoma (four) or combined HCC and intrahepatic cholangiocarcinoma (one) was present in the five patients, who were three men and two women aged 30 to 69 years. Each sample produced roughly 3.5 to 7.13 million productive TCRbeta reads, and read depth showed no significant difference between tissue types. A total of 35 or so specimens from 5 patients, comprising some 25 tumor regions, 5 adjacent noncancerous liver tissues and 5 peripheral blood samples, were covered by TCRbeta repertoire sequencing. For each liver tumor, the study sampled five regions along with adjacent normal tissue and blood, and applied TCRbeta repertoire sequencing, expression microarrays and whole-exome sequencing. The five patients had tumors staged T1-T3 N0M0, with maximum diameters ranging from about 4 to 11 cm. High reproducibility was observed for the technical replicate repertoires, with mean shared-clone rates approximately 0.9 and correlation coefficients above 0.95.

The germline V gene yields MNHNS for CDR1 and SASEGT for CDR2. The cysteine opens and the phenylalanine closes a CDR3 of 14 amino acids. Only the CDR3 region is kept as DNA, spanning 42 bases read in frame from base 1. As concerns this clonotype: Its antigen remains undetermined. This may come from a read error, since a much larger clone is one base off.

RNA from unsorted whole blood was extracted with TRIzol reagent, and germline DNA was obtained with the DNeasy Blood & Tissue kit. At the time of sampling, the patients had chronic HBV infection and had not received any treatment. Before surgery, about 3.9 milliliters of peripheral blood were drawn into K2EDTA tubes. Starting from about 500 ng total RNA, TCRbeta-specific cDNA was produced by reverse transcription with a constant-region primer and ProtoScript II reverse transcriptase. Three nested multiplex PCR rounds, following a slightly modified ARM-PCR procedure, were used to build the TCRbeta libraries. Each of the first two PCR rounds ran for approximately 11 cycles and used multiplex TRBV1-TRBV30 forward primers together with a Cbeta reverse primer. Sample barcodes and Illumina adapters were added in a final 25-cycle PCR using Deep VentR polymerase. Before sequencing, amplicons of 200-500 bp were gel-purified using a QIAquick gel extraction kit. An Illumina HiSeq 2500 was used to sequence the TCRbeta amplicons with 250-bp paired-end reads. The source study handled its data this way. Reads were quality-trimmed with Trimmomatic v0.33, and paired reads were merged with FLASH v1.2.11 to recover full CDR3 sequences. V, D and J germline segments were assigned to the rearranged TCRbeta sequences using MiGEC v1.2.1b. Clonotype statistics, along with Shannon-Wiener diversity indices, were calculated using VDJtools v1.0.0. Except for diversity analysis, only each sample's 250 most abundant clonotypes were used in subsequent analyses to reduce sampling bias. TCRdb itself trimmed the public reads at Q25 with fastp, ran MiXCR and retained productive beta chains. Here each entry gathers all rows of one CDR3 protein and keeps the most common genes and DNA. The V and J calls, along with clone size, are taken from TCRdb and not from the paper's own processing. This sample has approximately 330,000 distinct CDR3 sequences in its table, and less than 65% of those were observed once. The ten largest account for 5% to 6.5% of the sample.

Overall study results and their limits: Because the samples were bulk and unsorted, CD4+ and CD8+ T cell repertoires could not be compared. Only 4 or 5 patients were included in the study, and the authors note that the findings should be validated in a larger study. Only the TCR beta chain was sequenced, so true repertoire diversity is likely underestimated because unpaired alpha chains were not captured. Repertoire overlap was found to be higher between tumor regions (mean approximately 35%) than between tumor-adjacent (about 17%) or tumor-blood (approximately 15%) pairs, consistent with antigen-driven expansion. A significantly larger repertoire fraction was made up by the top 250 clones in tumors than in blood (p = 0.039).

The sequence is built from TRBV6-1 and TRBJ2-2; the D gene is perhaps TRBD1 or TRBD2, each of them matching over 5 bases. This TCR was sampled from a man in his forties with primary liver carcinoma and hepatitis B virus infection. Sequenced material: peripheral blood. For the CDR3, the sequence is CTSNIGANTGELFF. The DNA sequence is TGTACCAGCAACATCGGGGCTAACACCGGGGAGCTGTTTTTT.